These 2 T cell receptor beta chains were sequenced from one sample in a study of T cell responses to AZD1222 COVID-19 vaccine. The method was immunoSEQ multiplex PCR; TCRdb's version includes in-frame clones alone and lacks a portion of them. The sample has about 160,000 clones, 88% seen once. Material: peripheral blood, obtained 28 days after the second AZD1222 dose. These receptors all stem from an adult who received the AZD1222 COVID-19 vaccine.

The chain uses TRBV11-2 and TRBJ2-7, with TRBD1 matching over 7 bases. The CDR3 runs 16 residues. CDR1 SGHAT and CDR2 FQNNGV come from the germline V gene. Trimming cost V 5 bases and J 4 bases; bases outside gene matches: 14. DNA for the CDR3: TGTGCCAGCAGCGTCCCGACAGGGCCTACAAATTACGAGCAGTACTTC. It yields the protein CASSVPTGPTNYEQYF.

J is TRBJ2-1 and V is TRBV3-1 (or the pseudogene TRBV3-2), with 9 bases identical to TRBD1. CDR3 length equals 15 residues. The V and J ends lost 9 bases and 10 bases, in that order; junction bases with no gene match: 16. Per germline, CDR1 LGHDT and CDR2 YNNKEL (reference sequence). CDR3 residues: CARRITGGPKVEQFF. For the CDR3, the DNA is TGTGCCAGAAGGATAACAGGGGGCCCTAAGGTGGAGCAGTTCTTC.